The 9 T cell receptor beta chains given below trace back to one sample, sequenced in a study of blood T cells in healthy people across ages. Using a J-beta primer mix together with a sample-barcoded 5' primer, a second PCR was run for roughly 6 to 12 cycles. Via MiXCR, TCRdb re-called the 5' RACE reads, giving one row per CDR3 protein. The sample contains about 640,000 distinct CDR3 sequences, under 70% of which appear only once. Specimen: blood. The origin of the receptors is a man aged 55 to 70 in good health.

This clonotype appeared a single time. This chain uses TRBV7-2 with TRBJ2-1, with D unclear. The CDR3 length is 13 residues. Trimming shortened V by 0 bases and J by 15 bases, and 15 bases separated the two germline ends. The germline CDR1 and CDR2 sequences are SGHTA and FQGNSA. CDR3 sequence reads: CASSLASTGTGFF. CDR3 bases: TGTGCCAGCAGCTTAGCGTCGACGGGTACGGGGTTCTTC.

This clonotype was observed a handful of times. V usage is TRBV12-3 or TRBV12-4 and J usage is TRBJ2-4; TRBD2 is a possible D gene (6 bases). With the DNA end fitting TRBJ2-5 better, the J assignment may be wrong. This CDR3 comprises 14 residues. This chain's CDR3 is CASSLSRGSETQYF. CDR3 sequence (DNA): TGTGCCAGCAGTTTAAGTCGGGGGTCGGAGACCCAGTACTTC.

V and J are TRBV20-1 and TRBJ2-3; TRBD2 aligns across 9 bases. J was trimmed by 4 bases and V by 0 bases; bases with no gene match: 11. CDR3 size: 17 residues. Germline V gene sequence: CDR1 DFQATT, CDR2 SNEGSKA (reference sequence). The CDR3 bases are TGCAGTGCTAGAGATTTGCGGGGGGGCCTTGGCGCAGATACGCAGTATTTT. Translation: CSARDLRGGLGADTQYF.

This chain uses TRBV11-2 with TRBJ2-7; 11 bases are a match to TRBD2. V lost 5 bases and J lost 7; bases outside the gene matches: 10. CDR1 SGHAT and CDR2 FQNNGV come from the germline V gene. CDR3 length equals 15 residues. Here the CDR3 DNA reads TGTGCCAGCAGCGCGCGACTAGCGGGGCGTTGGGAGCAGTACTTC. Its translation is CASSARLAGRWEQYF.

This chain connects TRBV5-4 to TRBJ1-1; D is possibly TRBD1 (5 bases). This CDR3 comprises 15 residues. V gave up 2 bases and J gave up 1 base, with 12 bases separating them. Germline loops: CDR1 SGHNT, CDR2 YYREEE (reference sequence). CDR3: CASSFRTGGNTEAFF. In DNA, the CDR3 is TGTGCCAGCAGCTTCAGGACGGGGGGGAACACTGAAGCTTTCTTT.

V and J are TRBV5-1 and TRBJ2-3; 12 nucleotides line up with TRBD2. This CDR3 has 16 residues. V lost 4 bases and J lost 2; bases outside the gene matches: 5. CDR1 is SGHRS, CDR2 YFSETQ, per germline. CDR3 coding DNA: TGCGCCAGCAGCCCTAGGACTAGCGGGGCCACAGATACGCAGTATTTT. The encoded protein is CASSPRTSGATDTQYF.

This clonotype was observed a few times. This chain connects TRBV6-5 to TRBJ1-5; no clear D. The CDR3 sequence is 15 residues long. Trimming took 6 bases from V and 6 from J, leaving 18 bases between them. Germline lookup yields CDR1 MNHEY and CDR2 SVGAGI. DNA for the CDR3: TGTGCCAGCAGCCTGCGACATGGGTCGGCTCAGCCCCAGCATTTT. Its translation: CASSLRHGSAQPQHF.

V usage is TRBV4-1 and J usage is TRBJ2-5, with D tentatively TRBD2 (5 bases). V was cut by 2 bases and J by 11 bases, with 21 bases left in between. This CDR3 is 15 amino acids long. Germline CDR1 MGHRA, CDR2 YSYEKL. The CDR3 region has the DNA TGCGCCAGCAGCCAAATGGACGGGATTGGGAATGAGCAGTACTTC. It codes for CASSQMDGIGNEQYF.

The CDR3 nucleotides read TGTGCCAGCAGCTTTGAGCCGAAGAACTACTATGGCTACACCTTC. Translation gives CASSFEPKNYYGYTF. V is TRBV11-2 and J is TRBJ1-2; D not certain. CDR3 size: 15 residues. Germline V gene data show CDR1 as SGHAT and CDR2 as FQNNGV. With 3 bases removed from V and 3 bases from J, the gap between germline ends came to 14 bases.